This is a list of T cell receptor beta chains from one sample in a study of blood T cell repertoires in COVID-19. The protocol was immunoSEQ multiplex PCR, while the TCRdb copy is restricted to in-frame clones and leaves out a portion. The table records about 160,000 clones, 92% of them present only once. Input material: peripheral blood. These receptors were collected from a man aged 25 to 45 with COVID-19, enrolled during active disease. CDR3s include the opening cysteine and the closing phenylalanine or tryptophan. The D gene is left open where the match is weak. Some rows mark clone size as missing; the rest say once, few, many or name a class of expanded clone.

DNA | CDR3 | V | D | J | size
TGTGCCAGCAGCCAAGATAACCTAGCGGGAGTAGGTGAGCAGTTCTTC | CASSQDNLAGVGEQFF | TRBV3-1/TRBV3-2 | TRBD2 | TRBJ2-1 | few
TGTGCCAGCAGTCCCCAAGCAGGGTACTATAATTCACCCCTCCACTTT | CASSPQAGYYNSPLHF | TRBV2 | . | TRBJ1-6 | .
TGTGCCAGCAGCGTGCAACACCTGAACACTGAAGCTTTCTTT | CASSVQHLNTEAFF | TRBV7-2 | . | TRBJ1-1 | .
TGTGCCAGTAGTACCTTCCCGGGACAGGGGAGCGGAGAGACCCAGTACTTC | CASSTFPGQGSGETQYF | TRBV19 | TRBD1 | TRBJ2-5 | .
TGTGCCATCAACCCTACAGGGGGCTATGGCTACACCTTC | CAINPTGGYGYTF | TRBV10-3 | TRBD1 | TRBJ1-2 | .
TGTGCCAGCAGCCGGAACCGGGACAGGGGATTAGATGAGCAGTTCTTC | CASSRNRDRGLDEQFF | TRBV4-2 | TRBD1 | TRBJ2-1 | .
TGTGCCAGCAGCACGGGGACAGGAAAAATGAACACTGAAGCTTTCTTT | CASSTGTGKMNTEAFF | TRBV21-1 | . | TRBJ1-1 | .
TGTGCCACCGCGGGACTAGCGGGAGTAGGGGAGCAGTTCTTC | CATAGLAGVGEQFF | TRBV24-1 | TRBD2 | TRBJ2-1 | .
TGTGCCAGCTCACCGGGACAGGGTAACGAGCAGTACTTC | CASSPGQGNEQYF | TRBV18 | TRBD1 | TRBJ2-7 | .
TGTGCCAGTAGGCAGGCCGGGGGGTCGACAGATACGCAGTATTTT | CASRQAGGSTDTQYF | TRBV19 | TRBD2 | TRBJ2-3 | .
TGTGCCAGCAGCTCTAGAGCTGCCGCCTCTGGAAACACCATATATTTT | CASSSRAAASGNTIYF | TRBV7-2 | . | TRBJ1-3 | .
TGTGCCAGCAGCTCCCCCGCCGGGACACGTAATGAAAAACTGTTTTTT | CASSSPAGTRNEKLFF | TRBV7-6 | . | TRBJ1-4 | .
TGTGCCTGGAGTGTAATCAGGGTTGGAGATACGCAGTATTTT | CAWSVIRVGDTQYF | TRBV30 | . | TRBJ2-3 | .
TGCGCCAGCAGCTTGGCCCTCGGGCTAGCGGGATTCACAGATACGCAGTATTTT | CASSLALGLAGFTDTQYF | TRBV5-1 | TRBD2 | TRBJ2-3 | .
TGTGCCAGCAGCCCCGCCTTGGGGAGTCAGCCCCAGCATTTT | CASSPALGSQPQHF | TRBV3-1/TRBV3-2 | . | TRBJ1-5 | .
TGTGCCAGCAGCTTAGCCCAGGGGCAGTATTTT | CASSLAQGQYF | TRBV7-2 | . | TRBJ2-3 | .
TGTGCCAGCAGCCCGGGCCGGGGGTCCACCTACGAGCAGTACTTC | CASSPGRGSTYEQYF | TRBV7-2 | . | TRBJ2-7 | .
TGTGCCAGCAGCATGTTCGACACTGAAGCTTTCTTT | CASSMFDTEAFF | TRBV5-5 | . | TRBJ1-1 | once
TGTGCCAGCAGCAGGGACAGGGACGGCTACACCTTC | CASSRDRDGYTF | TRBV7-8 | TRBD1 | TRBJ1-2 | medium-sized
TGTGCCAGCAGTTTGGGACAGAACAATCAGCCCCAGCATTTT | CASSLGQNNQPQHF | TRBV28 | TRBD1 | TRBJ1-5 | once
TGTGCCAGCAGTTTGGGTCCGGGACAGGGCGGCTATGGCTACACCTTC | CASSLGPGQGGYGYTF | TRBV6-5 | TRBD1 | TRBJ1-2 | .
TGTGCCAGCAGCTCCAACCCGGACGGACTGGGGTGGTATGGCTACACCTTC | CASSSNPDGLGWYGYTF | TRBV9 | . | TRBJ1-2 | once
TGTGCCAGTAGTATCTCGAGCGGGAGCAACACAGATACGCAGTATTTT | CASSISSGSNTDTQYF | TRBV19 | TRBD2 | TRBJ2-3 | .
TGTGCCAGCAGTTACCGCCGGGAAGGCGAGCAGTACTTC | CASSYRREGEQYF | TRBV6-2/TRBV6-3 | . | TRBJ2-7 | .
TGTGCCAGCAGTAGGACTGCGAACTACGAGCAGTACTTC | CASSRTANYEQYF | TRBV12-3/TRBV12-4 | . | TRBJ2-7 | .
TGTGCCAGCAGCCTCTTATCGGGAAGCAATCAGCCCCAGCATTTT | CASSLLSGSNQPQHF | TRBV7-6 | . | TRBJ1-5 | .
TGTGCCAGTAGTCCTTACCTAGCGGCCATATACAATGAGCAGTTCTTC | CASSPYLAAIYNEQFF | TRBV19 | TRBD2 | TRBJ2-1 | once
TGTGCCAGCAGTGGTATGACGGGACAGGGGTACAATGAGCAGTTCTTC | CASSGMTGQGYNEQFF | TRBV6-4 | TRBD1 | TRBJ2-1 | .
TGTGCCAGTAGTAAGGGAGGCCAGGGCACTGAAGCTTTCTTT | CASSKGGQGTEAFF | TRBV19 | . | TRBJ1-1 | .
TGTGCCAGCATAATCGGACAGGGGTACAATGAGCAGTTCTTC | CASIIGQGYNEQFF | TRBV2 | TRBD1 | TRBJ2-1 | .
TGTGCCAGCAGTTTTAGTCCCAGGGCGAACACCGGGGAGCTGTTTTTT | CASSFSPRANTGELFF | TRBV27 | . | TRBJ2-2 | .
TGTGCCATCAGTGAGCCGAAGGGAGAACGGGACAGGAAATACAATGAGCAGTTCTTC | CAISEPKGERDRKYNEQFF | TRBV10-3 | TRBD1 | TRBJ2-1 | .
TGTGCCAGCAGTGAAGCGCAGGGAAACACCATATATTTT | CASSEAQGNTIYF | TRBV2 | . | TRBJ1-3 | .